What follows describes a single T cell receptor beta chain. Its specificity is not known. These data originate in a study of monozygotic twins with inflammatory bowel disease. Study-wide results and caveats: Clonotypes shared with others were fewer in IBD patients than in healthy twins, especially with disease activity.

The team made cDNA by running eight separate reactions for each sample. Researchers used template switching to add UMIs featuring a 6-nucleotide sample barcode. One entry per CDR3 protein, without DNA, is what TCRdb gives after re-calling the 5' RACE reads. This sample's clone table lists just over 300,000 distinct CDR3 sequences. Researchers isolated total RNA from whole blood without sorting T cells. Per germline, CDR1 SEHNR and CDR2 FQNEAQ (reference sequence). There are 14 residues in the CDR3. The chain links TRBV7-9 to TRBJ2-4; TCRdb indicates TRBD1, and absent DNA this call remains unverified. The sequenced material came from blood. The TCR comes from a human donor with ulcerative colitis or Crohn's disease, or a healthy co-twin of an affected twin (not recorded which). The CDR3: CASSYAGTGGIQYF.